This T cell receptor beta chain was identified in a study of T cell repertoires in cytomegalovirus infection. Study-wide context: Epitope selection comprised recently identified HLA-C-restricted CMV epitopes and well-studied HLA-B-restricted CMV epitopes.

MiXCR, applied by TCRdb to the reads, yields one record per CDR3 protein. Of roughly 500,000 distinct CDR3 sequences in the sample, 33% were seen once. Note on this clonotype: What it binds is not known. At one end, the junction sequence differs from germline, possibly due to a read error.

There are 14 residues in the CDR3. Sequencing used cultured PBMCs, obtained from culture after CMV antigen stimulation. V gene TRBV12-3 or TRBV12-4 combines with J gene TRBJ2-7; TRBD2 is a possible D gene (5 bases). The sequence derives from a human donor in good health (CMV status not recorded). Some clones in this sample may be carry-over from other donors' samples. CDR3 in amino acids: CASSLGRGSYGQYF. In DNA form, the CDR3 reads TGTGCCAGCAGTTTAGGCCGGGGATCCTACGGGCAGTACTTC.